One and the same sample provided the 20 T cell receptor beta chains below, sequenced in a study of blood T cells in healthy people across ages (dated by TCRdb to the mid-2010s). The library was built by means of 5' RACE. Instrument on record: Illumina HiSeq 2500. A second PCR of roughly 6 to 12 cycles was performed with a sample-barcoded 5' primer and a J-beta primer mix. TCRdb took the public reads, trimmed them with fastp at Q25, ran MiXCR for clone calling and kept in-frame beta chains. For every CDR3 protein sequence, its rows merge into one entry that carries the most common genes and DNA. The sample table lists around 1.1 million distinct CDR3 sequences, roughly two fifths of them with a count of one. The top ten clonotypes cover about an eighth of the sample. Source material: blood. The receptor source for this set is a young man in good health.

This clonotype was detected only a few times. The chain recombines TRBV6-2 or TRBV6-3 with TRBJ2-1; 7 bases align to TRBD1. The CDR3 has 13 amino acids. Germline V gene data show CDR1 as MNHEY and CDR2 as SVGEGT. Trimming took 3 bases from V and 8 from J; bases not matched to a gene: 4. The CDR3 is CASSYQGVDEQFF. CDR3 sequence (DNA): TGTGCCAGCAGTTATCAGGGGGTCGATGAGCAGTTCTTC.

To note about this clonotype: The junction does not match germline at one end; this may be a read error. V is TRBV2 and J is TRBJ2-5; D is undetermined. The CDR3 contains 14 residues. CDR1 SNHLY and CDR2 FYNNEI come from the germline V gene. The CDR3 bases are TGTGCCGGCAGTGAACCAACAGTGGGAAATGAGCAGTACTTC. Its protein is CAGSEPTVGNEQYF.

The J gene is TRBJ1-5, the V gene TRBV6-2 or TRBV6-3; TRBD1 matches at 7 bases. The CDR3 totals 16 residues. With V trimmed by 2 bases and J by 1 base, 5 bases remained unmatched. CDR1 is MNHEY, CDR2 SVGEGT, per germline. The CDR3 nucleotides are TGTGCCAGCAGTTACATAGGGGACAGAAGCAATCAGCCCCAGCATTTT. Amino acid sequence: CASSYIGDRSNQPQHF.

The J gene is TRBJ1-4, the V gene TRBV4-1, with a weak D call TRBD1 (5 bases). CDR3 size: 13 residues. The V gene's germline CDR1 is MGHRA and CDR2 YSYEKL. Trimming removed 1 base at V and 13 bases at J, with 13 bases between. The CDR3 loop reads CASSQGLLGGLFF. The DNA for the CDR3 is TGCGCCAGCAGCCAAGGTCTCTTGGGGGGACTGTTTTTT.

The rearrangement joins TRBV7-2 to TRBJ2-1; D is possibly TRBD1 (6 bases). Per germline, CDR1 SGHTA and CDR2 FQGNSA. V lost 10 bases and J lost 6, with 10 bases in between. The CDR3 is made up of 11 amino acids. The CDR3 nucleotides are TGTGCCAACCCAGGGGTCAATGAGCAGTTCTTC. It yields the protein CANPGVNEQFF.

This clonotype was observed a handful of times. The CDR3 DNA is TGCAGTGCTATTCCCCGGGACAAATTGAACACTGAAGCTTTCTTT. Translating it yields CSAIPRDKLNTEAFF. The chain combines TRBV20-1 with TRBJ1-1, with D maybe TRBD1 (6 bases). The CDR3 runs to 15 residues. Germline CDR1 DFQATT, CDR2 SNEGSKA (reference sequence). V gave up 4 bases and J gave up 0 bases, with 15 bases separating them.

This chain links TRBV7-9 with TRBJ1-1; possibly TRBD1 for D (5 bases). CDR3 length equals 15 residues. CDR1 and CDR2 from the germline V gene are SEHNR and FQNEAQ (reference sequence). The ends were cut back, 0 bases at V and 0 bases at J, with 8 bases in the middle. CDR3 loop: CASSLAGVLNTEAFF. As DNA, the CDR3 is TGTGCCAGCAGCTTAGCGGGGGTCTTGAACACTGAAGCTTTCTTT.

This clonotype has more than one count but fewer than ten. The chain couples TRBV2 to TRBJ1-2; no firm D call. V lost 8 bases to trimming and J lost 4 bases, with 11 bases between them. This CDR3 comprises 12 residues. Germline V gene lookup returns CDR1 SNHLY and CDR2 FYNNEI. CDR3 sequence: CASGARFYGYTF. The CDR3 coding sequence is TGTGCCAGCGGTGCGCGTTTCTATGGCTACACCTTC.

The chain links TRBV6-2 or TRBV6-3 to TRBJ2-2, with D possibly being TRBD1 (6 bases). V was trimmed by 7 bases and J by 4 bases, leaving 16 bases between them. Germline CDR1 is MNHEY and CDR2 is SVGEGT. The CDR3 contains 15 residues. CDR3 residues: CASKTGQRFTGELFF. Here the CDR3 DNA reads TGTGCCAGCAAGACGGGACAACGGTTCACCGGGGAGCTGTTTTTT.

This clonotype was seen a handful of times. V gene TRBV4-3 combines with J gene TRBJ1-1, with D possibly being TRBD1 (6 bases). The CDR3 length is 16 residues. In germline, CDR1 is LGHNA, CDR2 YSLEER. With 3 bases removed from V and 5 bases from J, the gap between germline ends came to 19 bases. The CDR3 coding sequence is TGCGCCAGCAGCCAGGGACAAGGGCAATGGAGGACTGAAGCTTTCTTT. Translated: CASSQGQGQWRTEAFF.

There are many counts of this clonotype. The rearrangement joins TRBV4-3 to TRBJ2-3; D call uncertain. Trimming left V 4 bases short and J 0 bases short, with 8 bases between. The CDR3 contains 14 residues. In germline, CDR1 is LGHNA, CDR2 YSLEER. The CDR3 region has the DNA TGCGCCAGCAGCCGGGTTTACAGCACAGATACGCAGTATTTT. Protein: CASSRVYSTDTQYF.

This chain uses TRBV6-6 with TRBJ2-2; possibly TRBD1 for D (6 bases). V lost 6 bases, J lost 6 bases, and 17 bases lay in between. CDR3 length: 15 amino acids. The V gene's germline CDR1 is MNHNY and CDR2 SVGAGI (reference sequence). The CDR3 DNA follows: TGTGCCAGCAGATTACAGGGTAGTCAGGCCGGGGAGCTGTTTTTT. Translating it yields CASRLQGSQAGELFF.

This chain uses TRBV3-1 with TRBJ2-1; 7 bases align to TRBD2. The CDR3 has 14 amino acids. Germline loops: CDR1 LGHDT, CDR2 YNNKEL (reference sequence). V lost 5 bases, J lost 8 bases, and 9 bases stayed unmatched. The CDR3 is CASSVRDYQHEQFF. The CDR3 coding sequence is TGTGCCAGCAGCGTCCGGGACTATCAGCATGAGCAGTTCTTC.

This clonotype was seen only a few times. V usage is TRBV12-3 or TRBV12-4 and J usage is TRBJ1-1; 11 bases are shared with TRBD1. J lost 4 bases, V lost 5 bases, and 3 bases had no gene match. The CDR3 length is 14 residues. In DNA, the CDR3 is TGTGCCAGCAGTGGGGACAGGGGGGCCACTGAAGCTTTCTTT. This translates into CASSGDRGATEAFF.

The chain joins TRBV6-2 or TRBV6-3 to TRBJ2-1, with TRBD1 matching over 8 bases. The V and J ends lost 5 bases and 2 bases, in that order; junction bases with no gene match: 5. The CDR3 runs 15 residues. Germline CDR1 is MNHEY and CDR2 is SVGEGT. The CDR3 reads CASSRTGSPYNEQFF. The CDR3 bases are TGTGCCAGCAGTCGGACAGGGAGTCCCTACAATGAGCAGTTCTTC.

This clonotype appeared a few times. V usage is TRBV12-3 or TRBV12-4 and J usage is TRBJ2-7, with 8 bases fitting TRBD2. Unmatched junction bases numbered 7, after V lost 3 bases and J lost 6 bases. The CDR3 has 14 amino acids. CDR3 loop: CASSFAGGAREQYF. The CDR3 region has the DNA TGTGCCAGCAGTTTTGCCGGGGGGGCCCGCGAGCAGTACTTC.

The chain combines TRBV2 with TRBJ1-6; 7 nucleotides agree with TRBD1. The CDR3 extends over 15 amino acids. Germline CDR1 SNHLY, CDR2 FYNNEI. After removal of 4 bases from V and 8 bases from J, the junction contained 8 bases not matched to a gene. The DNA of the CDR3 is TGTGCCAGCAGTGGCCAGGGGGGAAGTGATTCACCCCTCCACTTT. Its translation: CASSGQGGSDSPLHF.

The chain is built from TRBV27 and TRBJ2-2, with 9 positions matching TRBD1. Germline CDR1 and CDR2: MNHEY and SMNVEV (reference sequence). There are 17 residues in the CDR3. V shed 3 bases and J 4 bases; nucleotides not matched to a gene: 9. The CDR3, as DNA: TGTGCCAGCAGTTTGCCGGGACAGGGCAGCGGCACCGGGGAGCTGTTTTTT. Translated, it gives CASSLPGQGSGTGELFF.

This clonotype was seen a few times. J is TRBJ1-4 and V is TRBV21-1; the D segment call TRBD1 is taken from the table without a DNA check. TRBV21-1 is flagged as a pseudogene. CDR3 length: 14 residues. CDR3 residues: CASSRHGTTEKLFF. CDR3 nucleotide sequence: TGTGCCAGCAGCCGGCATGGGACAACCGAAAAACTGTTTTTT.

This clonotype was detected ten times or more. This chain connects TRBV4-3 to TRBJ2-3; TRBD1 is a possible D gene (6 bases). V lost 0 bases and J 1 base, leaving 14 bases between the germline ends. The CDR3 spans 17 residues. Germline V CDR1 and CDR2: LGHNA, YSLEER. The CDR3 sequence is CASSQESTGSGTDTQYF. Here the CDR3 DNA reads TGCGCCAGCAGCCAAGAGTCTACAGGGTCCGGCACAGATACGCAGTATTTT.